This section outlines one T cell receptor beta chain sequence together with its context. This clonotype was detected only a few times. Its antigen has not been determined. Per-nucleotide qualities are absent, and no much larger clonotype sits a single base away. The library was prepared using 5' RACE. A second PCR of about 7 to 12 cycles was run with a J-beta primer mix and a sample-barcoded 5' primer. A template-switch 5' adaptor carrying 12 random nucleotides introduced a unique molecular identifier onto each TCR beta cDNA molecule. Each sample yielded at least 2.5 million CDR3-containing paired-end reads. All of the RNA was converted into first-strand cDNA using the Mint cDNA synthesis kit, with a TRBC-specific oligonucleotide serving as the primer. After uracil-DNA glycosylase treatment, a first 18-cycle PCR used universal primers M1SS and BC2_uni_R on all cDNA. Concerning the study's data processing: For normalization, 1 million high-quality reads were randomly selected from each sample, with every read carrying a distinct molecular identifier. Instead of being binned into consensus sequences, reads that shared molecular identifiers were thrown out. MiTCR, set to a Q25 quality threshold and the strictest error-elimination algorithm, was used for CDR3 identification, clonotype clustering and error correction. A nonparametric unseen species model with Euler transformation was used to estimate a lower bound on total TCR beta diversity. TCRdb reprocessing: public reads trimmed at Q25 with fastp, clones called with MiXCR, in-frame beta chains kept. A single entry per CDR3 protein holds the most common genes and DNA from its merged rows. TCRdb's processing, not the authors' own work, is the source of the V and J calls. Recorded for this sample are over 1,500,000 distinct CDR3 sequences; about 39% of them occurred a single time. The top ten clones comprise 20% to 25% of the sample.

The data stem from a study of blood T cells in healthy people across ages (dated by TCRdb to about 2015). Study-wide context: In model experiments, roughly one uniquely barcoded TCR beta cDNA molecule per two T cells was captured by template switching. To track age-related changes in TCR beta repertoire diversity, the study relied on deep sequencing normalized with unique cDNA molecular identifiers. The donors were split into four age groups: young (average about 15 years), middle-aged (about 40), aged (roughly 68) and long-lived (over 75). To avoid experimental bias, donors of different ages were spread randomly across the sequencing lanes. The study analyzed two additional independent replicas of 1 million unique cDNA reads from the same blood draw for two donors, one aged 18 to 30 and one aged 80 or older.

General findings and caveats noted by the study authors: Because donor CMV infection status was unknown, age-related changes in expanded clonotypes were potentially confounded. Observed TCR beta diversity per million T cells fell roughly linearly with age, and a significant reduction was already apparent by age around 40. Estimates of total diversity from one million sequenced T cells were regarded as lower bounds and underestimates. Observed TCR beta diversity correlated strongly with the percentage of naive T cells measured by flow cytometry. Since profiling was done on bulk unsorted PBMCs, naive and antigen-experienced compartments could not be conclusively compared. Compared with the aged group, more naive CD4+ T cells, fewer expanded clones and increased TCR diversity were shown by the long-lived group, suggesting age selection.

Unmatched junction bases come to 7, with V trimmed by 5 bases and J by 3 bases. CDR3 length: 13 amino acids, cysteine to phenylalanine. The sequence is cut down to CDR3 DNA, 39 bases in frame from base 1. The germline V gene (reference sequence) sets CDR1 to DFQATT and CDR2 to SNEGSKA. The 39 donors, aged about 6 to 95 years, were systemically healthy Caucasian individuals from Russia. About 10 milliliters of peripheral blood were collected from each donor into EDTA-treated Vacutainer tubes. Ficoll-Paque density-gradient centrifugation was used to isolate PBMCs, with at least 6 million per sample. Total RNA, at least 5.5 micrograms per sample, was extracted from PBMCs with Trizol reagent. The percentages of naive CD45RAhigh/CD27high T cells were determined by flow cytometry on a PBMC aliquot from every donor.

Source material: blood. The receptor chain draws on TRBV20-1 and TRBJ2-7, with 7 middle bases fitting TRBD1. The TCR was taken from a human donor in good health. CDR3 protein: CSAPDRVDYEQYF. The DNA sequence is TGCAGTGCTCCCGACAGGGTTGACTACGAGCAGTACTTC.